Listed below are T cell receptor beta chains from one sample, sequenced in a study of T-cell reconstitution after alpha-beta-depleted transplantation in children. Each CDR3 protein is one row after TCRdb ran MiXCR on the PCR reads. The table records about 540,000 distinct CDR3 sequences, around 18% of them present only once. The source material was PBMCs from the stem cell graft donor, sampled from the stem cell graft. These TCRs come from a human donor who donated a stem cell graft to a child with acute lymphoblastic leukemia. Both conserved end residues are part of each CDR3. Fields, in order: V gene, clone size, D gene, J gene, CDR3 DNA, CDR3 protein. The D gene is left open where the match is weak. Size is stated for part of the rows, as once, few or many counts, or as a class when the clone is expanded.

V gene: TRBV12-3/TRBV12-4; clone size: many; D gene: NA; J gene: TRBJ1-2; CDR3 DNA: TGTGCCAGCAGTTACGCGTGGTATAACTATGGCTACACCTTC; CDR3 protein: CASSYAWYNYGYTF
V gene: TRBV7-8; clone size: NA; D gene: TRBD2; J gene: TRBJ2-5; CDR3 DNA: TGTGCCAGCAGCTTGGCGGGGGGAGGGGCCCCCCGGACCCAGTACTTC; CDR3 protein: CASSLAGGGAPRTQYF
V gene: TRBV29-1; clone size: few; D gene: TRBD1; J gene: TRBJ2-1; CDR3 DNA: TGCATAGTACAGGGGTTCACCTACAATGAGCAGTTCTTC; CDR3 protein: CIVQGFTYNEQFF
V gene: TRBV29-1; clone size: few; D gene: NA; J gene: TRBJ1-2; CDR3 DNA: TGCAGCGTTGAAGAGGTGGCAGGGGCACGTGGCTACACCTTC; CDR3 protein: CSVEEVAGARGYTF
V gene: TRBV2; clone size: few; D gene: NA; J gene: TRBJ2-3; CDR3 DNA: TGTGCCAGCAGTGAAGTAGTCTTCACAGATACGCAGTATTTT; CDR3 protein: CASSEVVFTDTQYF
V gene: TRBV20-1; clone size: NA; D gene: NA; J gene: TRBJ1-6; CDR3 DNA: TGCAGTGCTATCCCTGCAGGGAAGGACGATTCACCCCTCCACTTT; CDR3 protein: CSAIPAGKDDSPLHF
V gene: TRBV12-3/TRBV12-4; clone size: NA; D gene: TRBD2; J gene: TRBJ2-5; CDR3 DNA: TGTGCCAGCAGTTTCTACTGGCGGGAGTTGGAGACCCAGTACTTC; CDR3 protein: CASSFYWRELETQYF
V gene: TRBV7-6; clone size: NA; D gene: NA; J gene: TRBJ1-2; CDR3 DNA: TGTGCCAGCAGCTATGGGACGGGACCAAACTATGGCTACACCTTC; CDR3 protein: CASSYGTGPNYGYTF
V gene: TRBV7-9; clone size: NA; D gene: TRBD2; J gene: TRBJ2-3; CDR3 DNA: TGTGCCAGCAGCTTAAAGCGGGAGGGCCTCGATACGCAGTATTTT; CDR3 protein: CASSLKREGLDTQYF
V gene: TRBV7-8; clone size: few; D gene: NA; J gene: TRBJ2-1; CDR3 DNA: TGTGCCAGCAGCTTAATCCCCAAGGGGATAAACAATGAGCAGTTCTTC; CDR3 protein: CASSLIPKGINNEQFF
V gene: TRBV27; clone size: NA; D gene: NA; J gene: TRBJ1-1; CDR3 DNA: TGTGCCAGCAGTTTACGGCGGAAGGGGTACCCTGAAGCTTTCTTT; CDR3 protein: CASSLRRKGYPEAFF
V gene: TRBV3-1; clone size: few; D gene: NA; J gene: TRBJ2-3; CDR3 DNA: TGTGCCAGCAGCCAAGATGAGGGTAGTCCCACAGATACGCAGTATTTT; CDR3 protein: CASSQDEGSPTDTQYF
V gene: TRBV27; clone size: few; D gene: TRBD2; J gene: TRBJ2-7; CDR3 DNA: TGTGCCAGCAGTTGGGCCGGACTAGCAGACTACGAGCAGTACTTC; CDR3 protein: CASSWAGLADYEQYF
V gene: TRBV2; clone size: few; D gene: NA; J gene: TRBJ2-7; CDR3 DNA: TGTGCCAGCAGTGATAGTCAGCTCTCCTACGAGCAGTACTTC; CDR3 protein: CASSDSQLSYEQYF
V gene: TRBV9; clone size: NA; D gene: NA; J gene: TRBJ1-1; CDR3 DNA: TGTGCCAGCAGCGCCCGTACAACGGGGACTGAAGCTTTCTTT; CDR3 protein: CASSARTTGTEAFF
V gene: TRBV11-1; clone size: NA; D gene: NA; J gene: TRBJ2-1; CDR3 DNA: TGTGCCAGCAGCTTAGCAGGACCCGAGCAGTTCTTC; CDR3 protein: CASSLAGPEQFF
V gene: TRBV7-8; clone size: NA; D gene: TRBD1; J gene: TRBJ2-1; CDR3 DNA: TGTGCCAGCAGCTTACGGGGACAGGTTTTGGTCGAGCAGTTCTTC; CDR3 protein: CASSLRGQVLVEQFF
V gene: TRBV25-1; clone size: many; D gene: NA; J gene: TRBJ1-1; CDR3 DNA: TGTGCCAGCAGGGGTCAGGGGAGATCTGAAGCTTTCTTT; CDR3 protein: CASRGQGRSEAFF
V gene: TRBV7-9; clone size: few; D gene: TRBD2; J gene: TRBJ2-3; CDR3 DNA: TGTGCCAGCCGGACTAGCGGTCCCACAGATACGCAGTATTTT; CDR3 protein: CASRTSGPTDTQYF
V gene: TRBV29-1; clone size: few; D gene: TRBD1; J gene: TRBJ2-7; CDR3 DNA: TGCAGCGTTGATCGTGGACAGGGGCCCTACGAGCAGTACTTC; CDR3 protein: CSVDRGQGPYEQYF
V gene: TRBV12-3/TRBV12-4; clone size: few; D gene: TRBD1; J gene: TRBJ2-2; CDR3 DNA: TGTGCCAGTAGGGACAGGGGGCATTCCGGGGAGCTGTTTTTT; CDR3 protein: CASRDRGHSGELFF
V gene: TRBV10-1; clone size: NA; D gene: NA; J gene: TRBJ2-7; CDR3 DNA: TGCGCCAGCAGTGAGAACGACCGGGCCTACGAGCAGTACTTC; CDR3 protein: CASSENDRAYEQYF
V gene: TRBV5-6; clone size: NA; D gene: TRBD1; J gene: TRBJ2-3; CDR3 DNA: TGTGCCAGCAGCTTCCGGGACAGGGGAATTACAGATACGCAGTATTTT; CDR3 protein: CASSFRDRGITDTQYF
V gene: TRBV20-1; clone size: NA; D gene: NA; J gene: TRBJ1-2; CDR3 DNA: TGCAGTGCTGCCCCTCGGGGGGTTCTGGGCCGACGATTCTATGGCTACACCTTC; CDR3 protein: CSAAPRGVLGRRFYGYTF
V gene: TRBV16; clone size: few; D gene: NA; J gene: TRBJ2-1; CDR3 DNA: TGTGCCAGCAGCCGGACTCCGGGACTGGACCCGAATGAGCAGTTCTTC; CDR3 protein: CASSRTPGLDPNEQFF
V gene: TRBV5-1; clone size: few; D gene: TRBD1; J gene: TRBJ2-3; CDR3 DNA: TGCGCCAGCAGCTTGTATCCGGGACAGGGCACAGATACGCAGTATTTT; CDR3 protein: CASSLYPGQGTDTQYF
V gene: TRBV18; clone size: NA; D gene: NA; J gene: TRBJ1-4; CDR3 DNA: TGTGCCAGCTCACGGGACACCTTGGGGGGCAATGGAGAAAAACTGTTTTTT; CDR3 protein: CASSRDTLGGNGEKLFF
V gene: TRBV10-2; clone size: many; D gene: NA; J gene: TRBJ2-1; CDR3 DNA: TGCGCCAGCACGTCCTACAATGAGCAGTTCTTC; CDR3 protein: CASTSYNEQFF
V gene: TRBV29-1; clone size: NA; D gene: NA; J gene: TRBJ2-7; CDR3 DNA: TGCAGCGTTCTGACTAGTCGCTCCTACGAGCAGTACTTC; CDR3 protein: CSVLTSRSYEQYF
V gene: TRBV29-1; clone size: NA; D gene: TRBD2; J gene: TRBJ2-7; CDR3 DNA: TGCAGCGTTGAAGGGTTCTCCGGGACTAGCGCCTACGAGCAGTACTTC; CDR3 protein: CSVEGFSGTSAYEQYF
V gene: TRBV24-1; clone size: few; D gene: TRBD2; J gene: TRBJ2-1; CDR3 DNA: TGTGCCACCAGTGATTCCCTGACTAGCGGGAGATTCTACAATGAGCAGTTCTTC; CDR3 protein: CATSDSLTSGRFYNEQFF
V gene: TRBV19; clone size: NA; D gene: NA; J gene: TRBJ2-5; CDR3 DNA: TGTGCCAGTAGTAAGCGGCCAAAGGAGGAGACCCAGTACTTC; CDR3 protein: CASSKRPKEETQYF
V gene: TRBV7-2; clone size: NA; D gene: TRBD2; J gene: TRBJ2-7; CDR3 DNA: TGTGCCAGCAGGGTAACTAGCGGTTATTCCTACGAGCAGTACTTC; CDR3 protein: CASRVTSGYSYEQYF
V gene: TRBV5-1; clone size: NA; D gene: NA; J gene: TRBJ2-7; CDR3 DNA: TGCGCCAGCAGGCTCTACTGGACTACCCCGTACGAGCAGTACTTC; CDR3 protein: CASRLYWTTPYEQYF
V gene: TRBV4-2; clone size: few; D gene: NA; J gene: TRBJ1-5; CDR3 DNA: TGTGCCAGCAGCCCACAGGCCGATCAGCCCCAGCATTTT; CDR3 protein: CASSPQADQPQHF
V gene: TRBV4-1; clone size: few; D gene: NA; J gene: TRBJ2-2; CDR3 DNA: TGCGCCAGCAGCCAAGTTCCCGGGAAGCGAGGAACCGGGGAGCTGTTTTTT; CDR3 protein: CASSQVPGKRGTGELFF
V gene: TRBV30; clone size: NA; D gene: NA; J gene: TRBJ2-1; CDR3 DNA: TGTGCCTGGAGTGTAGGGACATGGGGAAATGAGCAGTTCTTC; CDR3 protein: CAWSVGTWGNEQFF
V gene: TRBV25-1; clone size: few; D gene: NA; J gene: TRBJ2-1; CDR3 DNA: TGTGCCAGCAGTGGCCCATTAGCGGTACTCTACAATGAGCAGTTCTTC; CDR3 protein: CASSGPLAVLYNEQFF
V gene: TRBV25-1; clone size: once; D gene: TRBD1; J gene: TRBJ2-1; CDR3 DNA: TGTGCCAGCAGTGAAATCGACAGGGGGCGCGGTTATAGACACAATGAGCAGTTCTTC; CDR3 protein: CASSEIDRGRGYRHNEQFF
V gene: TRBV25-1; clone size: few; D gene: NA; J gene: TRBJ1-1; CDR3 DNA: TGTGCCAGCGCCCTGAACGTGAACACTGAAGCTTTCTTT; CDR3 protein: CASALNVNTEAFF
V gene: TRBV5-6; clone size: NA; D gene: TRBD2; J gene: TRBJ2-7; CDR3 DNA: TGTGCCAGCAGCTACATGACTAGCTTGGACGAGCAGTACTTC; CDR3 protein: CASSYMTSLDEQYF
V gene: TRBV12-3/TRBV12-4; clone size: NA; D gene: NA; J gene: TRBJ2-1; CDR3 DNA: TGTGCCAGCAGGGTATCAGGGGGGTACAATGAGCAGTTCTTC; CDR3 protein: CASRVSGGYNEQFF
V gene: TRBV4-2; clone size: NA; D gene: TRBD2; J gene: TRBJ2-7; CDR3 DNA: TGTGCCAGCAGCCTCGAAGGTACTAGCGGGTTCTCCTACGAGCAGTACTTC; CDR3 protein: CASSLEGTSGFSYEQYF
V gene: TRBV6-5; clone size: few; D gene: TRBD2; J gene: TRBJ2-1; CDR3 DNA: TGTGCCAGCAGTTACGGGCTAGCGGGAGGGCGGTCCTACAATGAGCAGTTCTTC; CDR3 protein: CASSYGLAGGRSYNEQFF
V gene: TRBV29-1; clone size: NA; D gene: NA; J gene: TRBJ1-1; CDR3 DNA: TGCAGCGTTCATACACCGAACACTGAAGCTTTCTTT; CDR3 protein: CSVHTPNTEAFF
V gene: TRBV27; clone size: few; D gene: NA; J gene: TRBJ2-3; CDR3 DNA: TGTGCCAGCAGTTTAGGTCGGCGGGATACGCAGTATTTT; CDR3 protein: CASSLGRRDTQYF
V gene: TRBV6-1; clone size: NA; D gene: NA; J gene: TRBJ2-1; CDR3 DNA: TGTGCCACCTACTCCCCTAGCAGGGACCATGAGCAGTTCTTC; CDR3 protein: CATYSPSRDHEQFF
V gene: TRBV12-3/TRBV12-4; clone size: NA; D gene: NA; J gene: TRBJ2-7; CDR3 DNA: TGTGCCAGCAGTTTAGGAGGGCTAGCGCGAGGATACTTC; CDR3 protein: CASSLGGLARGYF
V gene: TRBV27; clone size: few; D gene: NA; J gene: TRBJ1-2; CDR3 DNA: TGTGCCAGCAGTTTCACCGGGACATTGGATGGCTACACCTTC; CDR3 protein: CASSFTGTLDGYTF